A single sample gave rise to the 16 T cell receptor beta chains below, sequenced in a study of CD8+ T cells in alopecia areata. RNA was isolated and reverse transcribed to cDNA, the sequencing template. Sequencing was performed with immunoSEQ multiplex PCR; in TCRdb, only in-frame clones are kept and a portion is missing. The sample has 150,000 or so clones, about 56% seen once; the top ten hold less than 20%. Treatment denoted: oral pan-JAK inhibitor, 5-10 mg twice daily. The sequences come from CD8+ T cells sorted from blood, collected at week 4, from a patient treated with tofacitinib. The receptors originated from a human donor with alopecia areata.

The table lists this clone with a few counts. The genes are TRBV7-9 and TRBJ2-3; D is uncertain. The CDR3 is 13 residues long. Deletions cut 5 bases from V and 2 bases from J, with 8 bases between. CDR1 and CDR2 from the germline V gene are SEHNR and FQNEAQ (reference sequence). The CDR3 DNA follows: TGTGCCAGCAGCCGCACAGTCACAGATACGCAGTATTTT. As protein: CASSRTVTDTQYF.

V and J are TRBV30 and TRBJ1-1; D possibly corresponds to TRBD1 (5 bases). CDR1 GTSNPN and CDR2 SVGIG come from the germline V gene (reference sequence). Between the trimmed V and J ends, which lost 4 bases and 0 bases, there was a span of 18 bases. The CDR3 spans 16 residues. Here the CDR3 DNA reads TGTGCCTGGATATTCAGGGAAGTTAGAATGAACACTGAAGCTTTCTTT. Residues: CAWIFREVRMNTEAFF.

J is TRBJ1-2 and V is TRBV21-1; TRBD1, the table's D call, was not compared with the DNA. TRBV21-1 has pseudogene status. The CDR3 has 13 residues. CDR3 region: CASSTDSRGGYTF. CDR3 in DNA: TGTGCCAGCAGCACGGACAGTCGGGGTGGCTACACCTTC.

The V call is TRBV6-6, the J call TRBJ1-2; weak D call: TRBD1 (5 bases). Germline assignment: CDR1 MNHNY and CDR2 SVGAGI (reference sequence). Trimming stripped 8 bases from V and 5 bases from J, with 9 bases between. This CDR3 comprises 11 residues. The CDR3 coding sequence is TGTGCCAGCTGGGGGGGATATGGCTACACCTTC. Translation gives CASWGGYGYTF.

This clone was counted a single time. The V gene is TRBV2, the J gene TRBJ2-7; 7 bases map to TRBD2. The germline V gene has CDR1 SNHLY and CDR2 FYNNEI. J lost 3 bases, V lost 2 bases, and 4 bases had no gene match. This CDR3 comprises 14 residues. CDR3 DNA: TGTGCCAGCAGTGAAAGCGGGGAACACTACGAGCAGTACTTC. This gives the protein CASSESGEHYEQYF.

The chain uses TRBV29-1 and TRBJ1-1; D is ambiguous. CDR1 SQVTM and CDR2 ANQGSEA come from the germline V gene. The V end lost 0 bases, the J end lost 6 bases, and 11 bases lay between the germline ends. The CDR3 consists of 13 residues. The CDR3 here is CSVEDLPGPEAFF. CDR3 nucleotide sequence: TGCAGCGTTGAAGATCTACCCGGCCCTGAAGCTTTCTTT.

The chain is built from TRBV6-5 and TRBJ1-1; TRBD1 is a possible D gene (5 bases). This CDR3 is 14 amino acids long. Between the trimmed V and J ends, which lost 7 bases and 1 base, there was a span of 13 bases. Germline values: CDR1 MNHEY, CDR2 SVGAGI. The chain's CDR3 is CASTKADRNTEAFF. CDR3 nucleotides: TGTGCCAGCACCAAAGCCGACAGGAACACTGAAGCTTTCTTT.

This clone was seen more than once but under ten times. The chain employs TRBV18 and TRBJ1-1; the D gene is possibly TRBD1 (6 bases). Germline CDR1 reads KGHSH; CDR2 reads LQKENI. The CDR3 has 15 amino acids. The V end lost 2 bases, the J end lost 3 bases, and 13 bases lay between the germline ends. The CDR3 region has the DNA TGTGCCAGCTCACCAGAAATCGAGGGGGACACTGAAGCTTTCTTT. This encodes CASSPEIEGDTEAFF.

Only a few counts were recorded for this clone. The DNA for the CDR3 is TGTGCCAGCAGCTTGTCAGGACAATACACAGATACGCAGTATTTT. Protein product: CASSLSGQYTDTQYF. The genes are TRBV13 and TRBJ2-3, with a possible D match to TRBD1 (5 bases). CDR1 is PRHDT, CDR2 FYEKMQ, per germline (reference sequence). Trimming cost V 3 bases and J 2 bases, with 12 bases left between them. The CDR3 is 15 residues long.

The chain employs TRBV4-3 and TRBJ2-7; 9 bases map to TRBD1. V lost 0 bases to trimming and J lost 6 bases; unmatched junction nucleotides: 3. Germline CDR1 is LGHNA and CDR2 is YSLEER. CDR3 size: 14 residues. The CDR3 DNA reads TGCGCCAGCAGCCAAGACGGGACAGGGACCGAGCAGTACTTC. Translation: CASSQDGTGTEQYF.

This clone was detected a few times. The CDR3 is CASSIDQDVLNYGYTF. CDR3 DNA: TGTGCCAGTAGTATAGACCAGGACGTTCTGAACTATGGCTACACCTTC. The V call is TRBV19, the J call TRBJ1-2; no firm D call. With 0 bases removed from V and 2 bases from J, the gap between germline ends came to 13 bases. The CDR3 runs 16 residues. Looked up from germline, CDR1 is LNHDA and CDR2 is SQIVND (reference sequence).

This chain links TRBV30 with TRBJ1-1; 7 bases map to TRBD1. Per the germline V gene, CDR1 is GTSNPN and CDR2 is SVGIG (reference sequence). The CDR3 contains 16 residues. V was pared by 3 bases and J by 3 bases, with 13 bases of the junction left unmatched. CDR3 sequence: CAWSGKQGTRDTEAFF. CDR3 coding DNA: TGTGCCTGGAGCGGAAAACAGGGGACTCGAGACACTGAAGCTTTCTTT.

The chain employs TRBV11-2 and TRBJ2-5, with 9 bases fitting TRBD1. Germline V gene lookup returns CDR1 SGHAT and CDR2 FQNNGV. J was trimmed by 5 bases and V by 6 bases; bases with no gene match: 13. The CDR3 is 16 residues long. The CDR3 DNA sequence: TGTGCCAGCAGACACCAACAGGGGGCATTTGAGGAGACCCAGTACTTC. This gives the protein CASRHQQGAFEETQYF.

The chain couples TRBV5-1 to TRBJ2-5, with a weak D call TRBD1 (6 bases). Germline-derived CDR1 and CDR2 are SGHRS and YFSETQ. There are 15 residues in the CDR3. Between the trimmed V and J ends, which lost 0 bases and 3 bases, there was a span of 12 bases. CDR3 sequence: CASSLEGQTKETQYF. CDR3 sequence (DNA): TGCGCCAGCAGCTTGGAAGGACAGACGAAAGAGACCCAGTACTTC.

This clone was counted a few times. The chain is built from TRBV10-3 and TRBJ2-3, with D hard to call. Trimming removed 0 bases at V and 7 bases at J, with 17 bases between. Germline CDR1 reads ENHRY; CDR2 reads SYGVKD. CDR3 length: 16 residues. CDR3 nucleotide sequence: TGTGCCATCAGTGAGTCCAGTATCGGCTCCCAAAATACGCAGTATTTT. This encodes CAISESSIGSQNTQYF.

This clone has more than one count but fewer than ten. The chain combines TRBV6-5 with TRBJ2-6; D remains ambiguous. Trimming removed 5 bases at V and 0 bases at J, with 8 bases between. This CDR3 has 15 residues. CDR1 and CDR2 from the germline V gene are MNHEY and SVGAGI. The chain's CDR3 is CASSPESSGANVLTF. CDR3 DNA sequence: TGTGCCAGCAGTCCGGAAAGCTCTGGGGCCAACGTCCTGACTTTC.